The sequence of this TCR beta chain was determined in a study of T cells in narcolepsy. As to this clone: Its target is unknown.

This table comes from immunoSEQ multiplex PCR, and its TCRdb copy is limited to in-frame clones, with some not included. The table lists some 30,000 clones, under 85% of them singletons, with around 2.6% in the top ten. V lost 0 bases and J lost 9; bases outside the gene matches: 6. CDR1 SGHRS and CDR2 YFSETQ come from the germline V gene. The CDR3 totals 15 residues. Study outcomes and limitations: Autoreactive clonotypes reportedly recurred in blood of same and different patients, not controls. Same-patient CSF and blood CD4+ T cell clonotypes included HCRT-specific and TRIB2-specific autoreactive ones.

The source of this sequence is a human donor with narcolepsy. The sequencing sample was made of CD45RA- memory CD4+ T cells from PBMCs. J is TRBJ1-6 and V is TRBV5-1, with TRBD1 identical over 7 bases. The CDR3: CASSLARQGGSPLHF. In nucleotides, the CDR3 is TGCGCCAGCAGCTTGGCCAGGCAGGGGGGTTCACCCCTCCACTTT.